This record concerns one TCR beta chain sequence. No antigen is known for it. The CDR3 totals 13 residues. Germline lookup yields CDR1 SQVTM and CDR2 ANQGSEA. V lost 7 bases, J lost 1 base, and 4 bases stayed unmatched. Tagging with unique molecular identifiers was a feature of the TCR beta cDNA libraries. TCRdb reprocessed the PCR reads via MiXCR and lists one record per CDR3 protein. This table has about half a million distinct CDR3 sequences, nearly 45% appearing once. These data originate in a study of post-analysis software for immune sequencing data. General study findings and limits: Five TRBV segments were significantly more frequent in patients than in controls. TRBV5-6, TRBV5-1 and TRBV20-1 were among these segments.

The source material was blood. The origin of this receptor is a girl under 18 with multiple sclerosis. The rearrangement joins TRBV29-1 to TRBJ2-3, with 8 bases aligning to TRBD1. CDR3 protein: CSGAGQGTDTQYF. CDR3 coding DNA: TGCAGCGGCGCGGGACAGGGCACAGATACGCAGTATTTT.